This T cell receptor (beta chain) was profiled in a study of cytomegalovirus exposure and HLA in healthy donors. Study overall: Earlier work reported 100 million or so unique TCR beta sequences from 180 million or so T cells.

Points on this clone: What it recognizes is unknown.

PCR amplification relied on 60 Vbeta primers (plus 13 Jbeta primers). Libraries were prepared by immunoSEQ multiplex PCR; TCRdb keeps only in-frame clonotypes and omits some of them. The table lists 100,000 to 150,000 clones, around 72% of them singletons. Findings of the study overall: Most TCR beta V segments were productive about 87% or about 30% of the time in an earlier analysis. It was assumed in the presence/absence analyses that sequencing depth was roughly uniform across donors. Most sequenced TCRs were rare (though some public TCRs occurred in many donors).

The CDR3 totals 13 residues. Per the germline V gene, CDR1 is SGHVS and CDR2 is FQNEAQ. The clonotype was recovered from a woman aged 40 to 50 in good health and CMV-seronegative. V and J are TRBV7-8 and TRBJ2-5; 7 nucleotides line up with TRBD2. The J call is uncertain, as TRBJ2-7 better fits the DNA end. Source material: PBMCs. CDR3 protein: CASSLRDYYEQYF. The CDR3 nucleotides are TGTGCCAGCAGCTTGAGGGACTACTACGAGCAGTACTTC.